The 17 T cell receptor beta chains in this list originate from one sample, sequenced in a study of shared clonotypes between healthy human individuals. Profiling relied on immunoSEQ multiplex PCR, and the TCRdb table lists in-frame clones only, not all of them. The sample has around 1.6 million clones, nearly 99% seen once. Sequencing used naive CD4+ T cells sorted from blood. Subset described: CD45RA+ positively selected. The receptors were gathered from a man younger than 40 in good health.

The table lists this clone with a count of one. The sample holds other DNA sequences that translate to the same CDR3. V and J are TRBV19 and TRBJ2-7; D may correspond to TRBD1 or TRBD2 (5 bases each). Germline CDR1 reads LNHDA; CDR2 reads SQIVND (reference sequence). Trimming left V 5 bases short and J 5 bases short, with 7 bases between. The CDR3 totals 11 residues. DNA of the CDR3: TGTGCCAGTAGTCGGGGCCACGAGCAGTACTTC. It codes for CASSRGHEQYF.

This clone was detected once. The chain carries TRBV4-1 and TRBJ2-7, with D uncertain. The CDR3 has 13 amino acids. V was shortened by 1 base and J by 7 bases, with 11 bases between the two germline ends. Germline CDR1 and CDR2: MGHRA and YSYEKL. The CDR3 region is CASSQASFREQYF. CDR3 bases: TGCGCCAGCAGCCAAGCTTCCTTTAGGGAGCAGTACTTC.

The V and J genes are TRBV6-5 and TRBJ2-1, with TRBD2 identical over 9 bases. V shed 2 bases, J shed 6 bases, and the junction held 8 bases outside the gene matches. The CDR3 consists of 16 residues. Germline V gene data show CDR1 as MNHEY and CDR2 as SVGAGI. The CDR3 DNA sequence: TGTGCCAGCAGTTACGATCTAGCGGGAAGTTTCAATGAGCAGTTCTTC. It encodes CASSYDLAGSFNEQFF.

The gene calls are TRBV6-6 and TRBJ1-3; weak D call: TRBD1 (5 bases). Trimming pared 6 bases from V and 0 bases from J, leaving 12 bases between. The CDR3 has 15 residues. Germline values: CDR1 MNHNY, CDR2 SVGAGI (reference sequence). In DNA form, the CDR3 reads TGTGCCAGCAGACCGGGACGGAGCTCTGGAAACACCATATATTTT. It codes for CASRPGRSSGNTIYF.

V usage is TRBV5-4 and J usage is TRBJ2-5; D gene uncertain. Deletions cut 1 base from V and 1 base from J, with 8 bases between. The germline CDR1 and CDR2 sequences are SGHNT and YYREEE (reference sequence). The CDR3 extends over 14 amino acids. The CDR3 loop is CASSLTGPQETQYF. CDR3 coding DNA: TGTGCCAGCAGCTTGACCGGACCCCAAGAGACCCAGTACTTC.

V and J are TRBV4-1 and TRBJ2-6, with D tentatively TRBD2 (5 bases). The germline V and J ends were trimmed by 2 bases and 3 bases, with 8 bases remaining between them. The CDR3 loop spans 15 amino acids. In germline, CDR1 is MGHRA, CDR2 YSYEKL. The CDR3 region has the DNA TGCGCCAGCAGCCAACGTCGGGGTGGGGCCAACGTCCTGACTTTC. Protein sequence: CASSQRRGGANVLTF.

V usage is TRBV5-1 and J usage is TRBJ2-3; 7 bases are shared with TRBD2. J lost 0 bases, V lost 1 base, and 5 bases had no gene match. The V gene's germline CDR1 is SGHRS and CDR2 YFSETQ. The CDR3 is 16 residues long. The CDR3 here is CASSLNQRGSTDTQYF. In nucleotides, the CDR3 is TGCGCCAGCAGCTTGAACCAGCGGGGCAGCACAGATACGCAGTATTTT.

This chain uses TRBV7-9 with TRBJ2-5; TRBD2 matches at 12 bases. J lost 4 bases, V lost 4 bases, and 4 bases had no gene match. CDR1 and CDR2 from the germline V gene are SEHNR and FQNEAQ (reference sequence). The CDR3 is 15 residues long. The CDR3 sequence is CASSSTSGSAETQYF. In DNA form, the CDR3 reads TGTGCCAGCAGCTCGACTAGCGGGAGTGCAGAGACCCAGTACTTC.

The chain carries TRBV5-1 and TRBJ2-1; no firm D call. Germline V gene lookup returns CDR1 SGHRS and CDR2 YFSETQ. The CDR3 runs to 14 residues. Trimming removed 5 bases at V and 0 bases at J, with 9 bases between. CDR3 region: CASRGASSYNEQFF. The CDR3 DNA is TGCGCCAGCAGAGGAGCAAGCTCCTACAATGAGCAGTTCTTC.

Notes on this clone: Other DNA sequences in this sample translate to the same CDR3. The V gene is TRBV18, the J gene TRBJ2-5; no firm D call. The CDR3 has 13 residues. V was clipped by 3 bases and J by 2 bases, with 7 bases between them. Germline-derived CDR1 and CDR2 are KGHSH and LQKENI. CDR3 sequence: CASSPLRQETQYF. The CDR3 DNA is TGTGCCAGCTCACCTTTGCGGCAAGAGACCCAGTACTTC. Based on the CDR3 plus reference TRBV18 and TRBJ2-5, the full variable domain is NAGVMQNPRHLVRRRGQEARLRCSPMKGHSHVYWYRQLPEEGLKFMVYLQKENIIDESGMPKERFSAEFPKEGPSILRIQQVVRGDSAAYFCASSPLRQETQYFGPGTRLLVL.

The chain links TRBV18 to TRBJ1-5; D gene unclear. The CDR3 length is 15 residues. The germline gives CDR1 KGHSH, CDR2 LQKENI. Trimming stripped 0 bases from V and 6 bases from J, with 12 bases between. For the CDR3, the DNA is TGTGCCAGCTCACCACCTGAGGATAATCGTCAGCCCCAGCATTTT. Amino acid sequence: CASSPPEDNRQPQHF.

The chain has TRBV27 and TRBJ2-7; a possible D gene is TRBD1 (5 bases). Trimming removed 5 bases from V and 1 base from J, with 12 bases in between. The CDR3 length is 14 residues. Looked up from germline, CDR1 is MNHEY and CDR2 is SMNVEV (reference sequence). CDR3 bases: TGTGCCAGCAGTCCGGACACACGATCCTACGAGCAGTACTTC. Its protein is CASSPDTRSYEQYF.

This chain's CDR3 is CATQRTGGPVKNTEAFF. CDR3 DNA: TGTGCCACCCAACGCACAGGGGGCCCCGTTAAAAACACTGAAGCTTTCTTT. The chain is built from TRBV10-3 and TRBJ1-1; 9 nucleotides align to TRBD1. Germline CDR1 and CDR2: ENHRY and SYGVKD. This CDR3 contains 17 residues. J lost 2 bases, V lost 10 bases, and 17 bases had no gene match.

V and J are TRBV25-1 and TRBJ2-7; 9 nucleotides line up with TRBD1. J was trimmed by 12 bases and V by 4 bases; bases with no gene match: 10. Looked up from germline, CDR1 is MGHDK and CDR2 is SYGVNS. The length of the CDR3 is 13 residues. The CDR3 spells CASSVTGTGRTYF. In nucleotides, the CDR3 is TGTGCCAGCAGTGTTACCGGGACAGGGAGAACGTACTTC.

This sequence joins TRBV28 and TRBJ2-7; 8 bases map to TRBD1. With V trimmed by 6 bases and J by 5 bases, 6 bases remained unmatched. Per germline, CDR1 MDHEN and CDR2 SYDVKM. The CDR3 spans 13 residues. The CDR3, as DNA: TGTGCCAGCAGGATAGGACAGGGAGACGAGCAGTACTTC. It yields the protein CASRIGQGDEQYF.

This chain links TRBV7-9 with TRBJ2-7; the D is unclear. The germline CDR1 and CDR2 sequences are SEHNR and FQNEAQ (reference sequence). CDR3 size: 14 residues. V shed 1 base and J shed 4 bases, with 11 bases lying between them. The CDR3: CASSLDPATYEQYF. The CDR3 DNA follows: TGTGCCAGCAGCTTAGACCCAGCGACTTACGAGCAGTACTTC.

This chain joins TRBV19 and TRBJ1-5, with no clear D. The CDR3 runs to 14 residues. Per germline, CDR1 LNHDA and CDR2 SQIVND (reference sequence). V lost 3 bases and J 2 bases, leaving 8 bases between the germline ends. The CDR3 sequence is CASSINIGNQPQHF. In DNA, the CDR3 is TGTGCCAGTAGTATTAATATCGGCAATCAGCCCCAGCATTTT. Combining the CDR3 with reference TRBV19 and TRBJ1-5 gives the whole variable domain DGGITQSPKYLFRKEGQNVTLSCEQNLNHDAMYWYRQDPGQGLRLIYYSQIVNDFQKGDIAEGYSVSREKKESFPLTVTSAQKNPTAFYLCASSINIGNQPQHFGDGTRLSIL.